This T cell receptor (beta chain) was recorded in a study of cytomegalovirus exposure and HLA in healthy donors. Germline trimming cut 1 base from V and 0 bases from J; bases unmatched to any gene: 7. The CDR3 runs to 17 residues. From germline, CDR1 is SGHDT and CDR2 YYEEEE. Details on this clone: Its antigen is currently unknown.

In the PCR, 60 Vbeta and 13 Jbeta primers were used. Generated by immunoSEQ multiplex PCR, the TCRdb table keeps only in-frame clones and is missing some. The sample yields about 170,000 clones, approximately 85% seen once. Whole-study findings and limits: TCR association rates varied by HLA locus in a later analysis, with DRB1 highest and HLA-C lowest. Reported results showed that the classifier diagnosed cytomegalovirus status with high specificity and sensitivity.

The V gene is TRBV5-6, the J gene TRBJ2-3; TRBD2 aligns across 8 bases. The sequencing sample was made of PBMCs. The receptor comes from a man aged 25 to 40 in good health and CMV-seropositive. The DNA of the CDR3 is TGTGCCAGCAGCTTGAGCGGGAGAGTAGATAGCACAGATACGCAGTATTTT. Its translation is CASSLSGRVDSTDTQYF.